This entry lists 25 T cell receptor beta chains sequenced from one sample in a study of blood T cell repertoires in COVID-19. The data were produced by immunoSEQ multiplex PCR, yet TCRdb's version contains in-frame clones alone and is incomplete. The top ten clones hold 3% of a sample with more than 350,000 clones, around 90% of them seen once. Sequencing was carried out using peripheral blood. Receptors originate from a woman aged 25-40 years with COVID-19, enrolled during active disease.

A single count supports this clone. The chain has TRBV20-1 and TRBJ2-2, with D unresolved. The CDR3 has 13 residues. The germline V and J ends were trimmed by 3 bases and 1 base, with 6 bases remaining between them. Germline-derived CDR1 and CDR2 are DFQATT and SNEGSKA (reference sequence). The CDR3 here is CSASSGNTGELFF. The CDR3, as DNA: TGCAGTGCTAGTTCGGGGAACACCGGGGAGCTGTTTTTT.

The chain joins TRBV28 to TRBJ1-3, with TRBD1 matching 10 bases. The CDR3 consists of 14 residues. After removal of 6 bases from V and 7 bases from J, the junction contained 6 bases not matched to a gene. CDR1 MDHEN and CDR2 SYDVKM come from the germline V gene. CDR3 protein: CASSRQGQGNTIYF. In nucleotides, the CDR3 is TGTGCCAGCAGCCGTCAGGGACAGGGGAACACCATATATTTT.

The genes are TRBV6-1 and TRBJ1-4, with TRBD1 as a possible D gene (6 bases). This CDR3 has 17 residues. The germline V gene has CDR1 MNHNS and CDR2 SASEGT. Trimming pared 3 bases from V and 8 bases from J, leaving 22 bases between. CDR3 nucleotides: TGTGCCAGCAGTGACGGACAGATGGGTAGCAGTGGAGAAAAACTGTTTTTT. Residues: CASSDGQMGSSGEKLFF.

The chain is built from TRBV5-1 and TRBJ2-5, with D maybe TRBD2 (6 bases). V was cut by 4 bases and J by 0 bases, with 13 bases left in between. Germline CDR1 is SGHRS and CDR2 is YFSETQ. The CDR3 runs 15 residues. CDR3 in DNA: TGCGCCAGCAGCATGGAGGGGCGGTACCAAGAGACCCAGTACTTC. This encodes CASSMEGRYQETQYF.

This clone was seen a handful of times. The chain has TRBV18 and TRBJ1-5, with 7 bases matching TRBD1. Trimming took 4 bases from V and 0 from J; bases not matched to a gene: 6. The CDR3 consists of 16 residues. The germline V gene encodes CDR1 KGHSH and CDR2 LQKENI. CDR3 loop: CASSHTTGSSNQPQHF. CDR3 DNA sequence: TGTGCCAGCTCACACACGACAGGGAGTAGCAATCAGCCCCAGCATTTT.

The chain combines TRBV7-9 with TRBJ2-2; D is unresolved. The CDR3 has 15 residues. The germline gives CDR1 SEHNR, CDR2 FQNEAQ (reference sequence). V lost 5 bases and J lost 0, with 10 bases in between. CDR3 protein: CASSNGPANTGELFF. For the CDR3, the DNA is TGTGCCAGCAGCAACGGTCCCGCGAACACCGGGGAGCTGTTTTTT.

This clone was found once. The chain joins TRBV6-5 to TRBJ1-2, with 9 bases identical to TRBD1. CDR1 and CDR2 (germline): MNHEY, SVGAGI. There are 16 residues in the CDR3. Trimming took 2 bases from V and 5 from J; bases not matched to a gene: 9. CDR3 sequence (DNA): TGTGCCAGCAGTTACGACGGATCGACAGGGGGGTATGGCTACACCTTC. This codes for CASSYDGSTGGYGYTF.

The chain couples TRBV19 to TRBJ2-1; D is possibly TRBD1 (6 bases). Germline V CDR1 and CDR2: LNHDA, SQIVND (reference sequence). CDR3 length equals 15 residues. The V gene lost 2 bases and the J gene lost 7 bases, with 15 bases spanning the gap. This CDR3 is CASSILRTVLNEQFF. The CDR3 region has the DNA TGTGCCAGTAGTATACTTAGGACAGTACTTAATGAGCAGTTCTTC.

The V and J genes are TRBV5-4 and TRBJ1-1, with D perhaps TRBD1 (6 bases). The germline gives CDR1 SGHNT, CDR2 YYREEE (reference sequence). Trimming removed 4 bases from V and 1 base from J, with 11 bases in between. The length of the CDR3 is 14 residues. The CDR3 reads CASSPRTANTEAFF. The DNA of the CDR3 is TGTGCCAGCAGCCCACGGACAGCGAACACTGAAGCTTTCTTT.

The chain has TRBV7-2 and TRBJ2-5; 8 bases are shared with TRBD1. This CDR3 region has 14 residues. V trimming: 6 bases; J trimming: 0 bases; junction bases outside the gene matches: 3. CDR1 is SGHTA, CDR2 FQGNSA, per germline. CDR3 amino acids: CASRGQEYQETQYF. The CDR3, as DNA: TGTGCCAGCAGGGGACAGGAGTACCAAGAGACCCAGTACTTC.

The chain links TRBV7-9 to TRBJ1-5; TRBD1 matches at 8 bases. The CDR3 runs 15 residues. J lost 4 bases, V lost 1 base, and 3 bases had no gene match. Germline values: CDR1 SEHNR, CDR2 FQNEAQ (reference sequence). The CDR3 loop is CASSLEGDRNQPQHF. In DNA, the CDR3 is TGTGCCAGCAGCTTAGAGGGGGACAGGAATCAGCCCCAGCATTTT. Together with reference TRBV7-9 and TRBJ1-5, the CDR3 gives the full variable domain: DTGVSQNPRHKITKRGQNVTFRCDPISEHNRLYWYRQTLGQGPEFLTYFQNEAQLEKSRLLSDRFSAERPKGSFSTLEIQRTEQGDSAMYLCASSLEGDRNQPQHFGDGTRLSIL.

This chain links TRBV14 with TRBJ1-6; tentative D call: TRBD1 (6 bases). The CDR3 loop spans 18 amino acids. V dropped 3 bases and J dropped 0 bases, with 15 bases sitting between them. Per the germline V gene, CDR1 is SGHDN and CDR2 is FVKESK. The CDR3 nucleotides are TGTGCCAGCAGCCACACCATCACAGGGAGCTCCTATAATTCACCCCTCCACTTT. It is translated as CASSHTITGSSYNSPLHF.

For the CDR3, the DNA is TGTGCCAGCAGCCCACGACAGGACCTCTCTGGAAACACCATATATTTT. It translates to CASSPRQDLSGNTIYF. V usage is TRBV9 and J usage is TRBJ1-3; D might be TRBD1 (6 bases). Per the germline V gene, CDR1 is SGDLS and CDR2 is YYNGEE. V was shortened by 4 bases and J by 0 bases, with 14 bases between the two germline ends. The CDR3 consists of 16 residues.

The chain recombines TRBV27 with TRBJ1-2; 7 bases align to TRBD1. Germline trimming cut 6 bases from V and 4 bases from J; bases unmatched to any gene: 8. CDR1 is MNHEY, CDR2 SMNVEV, per germline (reference sequence). CDR3 length: 14 residues. This CDR3 is CASSPRQGTYGYTF. CDR3 nucleotides: TGTGCCAGCAGCCCCCGACAGGGAACCTATGGCTACACCTTC.

This clone was detected a few times. The genes are TRBV5-1 and TRBJ2-1; 8 nucleotides match TRBD1. Germline loops: CDR1 SGHRS, CDR2 YFSETQ. After removal of 0 bases from V and 6 bases from J, the junction contained 8 bases not matched to a gene. The CDR3 is 16 amino acids. CDR3 DNA sequence: TGCGCCAGCAGCTTGGGAGGACAGGGTTCGGGCAATGAGCAGTTCTTC. This gives the protein CASSLGGQGSGNEQFF.

The J gene is TRBJ2-1, the V gene TRBV3-1 (or the pseudogene TRBV3-2); 7 bases are shared with TRBD2. Germline CDR1 and CDR2: LGHDT and YNNKEL (reference sequence). V was pared by 2 bases and J by 3 bases, with 4 bases of the junction left unmatched. This CDR3 contains 15 residues. The CDR3, as DNA: TGTGCCAGCAGCCAAATTCGGGGGGACTACAATGAGCAGTTCTTC. It translates to CASSQIRGDYNEQFF.

The J gene is TRBJ2-5, the V gene TRBV19; TRBD2 aligns across 13 bases. V lost 3 bases, J lost 1 base, and 8 bases stayed unmatched. The V gene's germline CDR1 is LNHDA and CDR2 SQIVND (reference sequence). The CDR3 totals 18 residues. The CDR3 spells CASSIGTGLAGFQETQYF. The CDR3 DNA reads as TGTGCCAGTAGTATCGGTACGGGACTAGCGGGGTTCCAAGAGACCCAGTACTTC.

This clone appeared once. The chain is built from TRBV19 and TRBJ1-4, with 7 bases matching TRBD1. Trimming at V came to 10 bases and at J to 3 bases, leaving 8 bases not matched to a gene. Germline CDR1 and CDR2: LNHDA and SQIVND (reference sequence). The CDR3 is 14 amino acids. The CDR3 DNA follows: TGTGCCACTGCACAGGGGCGGGCTAATGAAAAACTGTTTTTT. Its translation: CATAQGRANEKLFF.

The chain couples TRBV7-2 to TRBJ1-3; TRBD1 might be the D (5 bases). Germline V gene lookup returns CDR1 SGHTA and CDR2 FQGNSA. V was pared by 5 bases and J by 2 bases, with 16 bases between. CDR3 length: 16 residues. CDR3 DNA sequence: TGTGCCAGCAGCGTCCGCGGAGGGGTCCCTGGAAACACCATATATTTT. Translation: CASSVRGGVPGNTIYF.

The chain uses TRBV2 and TRBJ1-4, with D hard to call. This CDR3 region has 14 residues. In germline, CDR1 is SNHLY, CDR2 FYNNEI. Trimming removed 4 bases at V and 2 bases at J, with 8 bases between. DNA for the CDR3: TGTGCCAGCAGTGCATTGAGGACTAATGAAAAACTGTTTTTT. Amino acids: CASSALRTNEKLFF.

The genes are TRBV5-6 and TRBJ2-2; 12 bases match TRBD2. J was trimmed by 8 bases and V by 5 bases; bases with no gene match: 10. From germline, CDR1 is SGHDT and CDR2 YYEEEE. The CDR3 consists of 16 residues. This chain's CDR3 is CASSYGLAGILGELFF. CDR3 DNA sequence: TGTGCCAGCAGTTACGGACTAGCGGGAATACTTGGGGAGCTGTTTTTT.

This clone was seen just once. V gene TRBV10-1 combines with J gene TRBJ2-2, with D maybe TRBD2 (6 bases). V gave up 3 bases and J gave up 3 bases, with 11 bases separating them. The CDR3 contains 15 residues. CDR1 is WNHNN, CDR2 SYGVQD, per germline (reference sequence). The CDR3 coding sequence is TGCGCCAGCAGTGAAGGAGGGCAACACACCGGGGAGCTGTTTTTT. This gives the protein CASSEGGQHTGELFF.

V and J are TRBV28 and TRBJ1-1; no clear D gene. V gave up 3 bases and J gave up 7 bases, with 9 bases separating them. This CDR3 is 12 amino acids long. The V gene's germline CDR1 is MDHEN and CDR2 SYDVKM. The CDR3 DNA follows: TGTGCCAGCAGTTTGCCGGGTTATGAAGCTTTCTTT. It specifies CASSLPGYEAFF.

CDR3 loop: CASSFRRWGEADTQYF. The CDR3, as DNA: TGTGCCAGCAGTTTCCGGAGGTGGGGGGAGGCAGATACGCAGTATTTT. The chain carries TRBV28 and TRBJ2-3; D possibly corresponds to TRBD2 (6 bases). The CDR3 totals 16 residues. The germline V gene has CDR1 MDHEN and CDR2 SYDVKM. The V end lost 3 bases, the J end lost 4 bases, and 17 bases lay between the germline ends. The full variable domain, its missing parts supplied by reference TRBV28 and TRBJ2-3, is DVKVTQSSRYLVKRTGEKVFLECVQDMDHENMFWYRQDPGLGLRLIYFSYDVKMKEKGDIPEGYSVSREKKERFSLILESASTNQTSMYLCASSFRRWGEADTQYFGPGTRLTVL.

The chain combines TRBV3-1 (or the pseudogene TRBV3-2) with TRBJ2-7; no definite D call. The CDR3 runs to 8 residues. In germline, CDR1 is LGHDT, CDR2 YNNKEL (reference sequence). This CDR3 is CASRQNSV. The CDR3 coding sequence is TGTGCCAGCCGCCAAAACTCCGTC.